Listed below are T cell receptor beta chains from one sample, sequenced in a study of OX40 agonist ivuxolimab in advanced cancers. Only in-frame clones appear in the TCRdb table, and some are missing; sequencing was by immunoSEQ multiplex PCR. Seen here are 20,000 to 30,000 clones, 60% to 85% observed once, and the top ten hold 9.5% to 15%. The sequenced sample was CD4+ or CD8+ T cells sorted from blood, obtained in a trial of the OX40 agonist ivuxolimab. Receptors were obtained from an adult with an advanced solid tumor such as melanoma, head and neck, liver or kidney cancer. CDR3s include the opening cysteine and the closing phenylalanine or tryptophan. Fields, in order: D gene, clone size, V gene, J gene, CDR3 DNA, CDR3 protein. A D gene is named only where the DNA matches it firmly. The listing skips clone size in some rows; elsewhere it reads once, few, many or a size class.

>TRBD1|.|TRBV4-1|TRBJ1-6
TGCGCCAGCAGCCCACAAACGGACAGGGTGTTATCCTATAATTCACCCCTCCACTTT
CASSPQTDRVLSYNSPLHF
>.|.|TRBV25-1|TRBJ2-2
TGTGCCGGCAAAGATAATGTGACAGCGCCGAACACCGGGGAGCTGTTTTTT
CAGKDNVTAPNTGELFF
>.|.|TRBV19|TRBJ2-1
TGTGCCAGTAGTATCGCGGGGGCCGCGCCCTACAATGAGCAGTTCTTC
CASSIAGAAPYNEQFF
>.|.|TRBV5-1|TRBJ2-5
TGCGCCAGCAGCTTGGAAGTGGGCAGGGCAGAGACCCAGTACTTC
CASSLEVGRAETQYF
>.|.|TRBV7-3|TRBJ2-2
TGTGCCAGCAGCCTTATAACCGGGGAGCTGTTTTTT
CASSLITGELFF
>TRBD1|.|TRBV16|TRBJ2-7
TGTGCCAGCAGAAAGGGACAGGGGGCGCGGTACGAGCAGTACTTC
CASRKGQGARYEQYF
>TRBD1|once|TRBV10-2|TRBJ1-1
TGCGCCAGTCGACAGGGGGTGAACACTGAAGCTTTCTTT
CASRQGVNTEAFF
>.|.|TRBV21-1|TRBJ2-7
TGTGCCAGCAGCATTCCACGACAGGGCAGCTCCTACGAGCAGTACTTC
CASSIPRQGSSYEQYF
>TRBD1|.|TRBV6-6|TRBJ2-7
TGTGCCAGCAGCTCCGCACCGGGACAGGAGAGTGAGCAGTACTTC
CASSSAPGQESEQYF
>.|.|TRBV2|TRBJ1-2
TGTGCCAGCCAAGGGGTAGCTCCGGGAGATGGCTACACCTTC
CASQGVAPGDGYTF
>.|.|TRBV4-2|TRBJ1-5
TGTGCCAGCAGCCAAGGGATTGTTTGGGGTAATCAGCCCCAGCATTTT
CASSQGIVWGNQPQHF
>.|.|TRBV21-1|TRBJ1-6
TGTGCCAGCAGCATCCCTCGGTTTTCACCCCTCCACTTT
CASSIPRFSPLHF
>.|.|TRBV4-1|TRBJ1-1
TGCGCCAGCAGCACCGCCAAGAACACTGAAGCTTTCTTT
CASSTAKNTEAFF
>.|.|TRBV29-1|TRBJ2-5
TGCAGCGTTGGGGGGCGGGAGACCCAGTACTTC
CSVGGRETQYF
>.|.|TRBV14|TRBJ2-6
TGTGCCAGCAGCCGAGAGACCCAGTCTGGGGCCAACGTCCTGACTTTC
CASSRETQSGANVLTF
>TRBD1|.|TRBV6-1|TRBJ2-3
TGTGCCAGCACCACATACTTACAGGGGGCGAACACGCAGTATTTT
CASTTYLQGANTQYF
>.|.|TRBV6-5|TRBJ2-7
TGTGCCAGCAGTTACTCAGAGGCAGGCGGTTCCTACGAGCAGTACTTC
CASSYSEAGGSYEQYF
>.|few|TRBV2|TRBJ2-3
TGTGCCAGCAATCGGGTTTTCACAGATACGCAGTATTTT
CASNRVFTDTQYF
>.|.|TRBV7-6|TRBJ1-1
TGTGCCAGCAGCCCACGGGTGAACACTGAAGCTTTCTTT
CASSPRVNTEAFF
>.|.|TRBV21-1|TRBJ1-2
TGTGCCAGCAGCAAGGGCCCCAACTATGGCTACACCTTC
CASSKGPNYGYTF
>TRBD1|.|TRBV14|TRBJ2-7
TGTGCCAGCAGCCAAGAAGGGACAGGGCCACTACACGAGCAGTACTTC
CASSQEGTGPLHEQYF
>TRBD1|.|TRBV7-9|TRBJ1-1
TGTGCCAGCAGCTTGGCGGGACAGGGTGACGCTTTCTTT
CASSLAGQGDAFF
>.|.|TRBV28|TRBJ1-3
TGTGCCAGCAGTTTATCAGCCAGGGAGGCTGGAAACACCATATATTTT
CASSLSAREAGNTIYF
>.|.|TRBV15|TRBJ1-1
TGTGCCACCAGCAGAGATCGTGGCAGTTCGAACACTGAAGCTTTCTTT
CATSRDRGSSNTEAFF
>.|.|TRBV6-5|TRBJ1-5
TGTGCCAGCAGTTACGGCTGGAAAGATCAGCCCCAGCATTTT
CASSYGWKDQPQHF
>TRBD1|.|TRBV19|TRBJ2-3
TGTGCCAGTAGTATTCAGGGGGCAGGCTCAGATACGCAGTATTTT
CASSIQGAGSDTQYF
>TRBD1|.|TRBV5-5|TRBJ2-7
TGTGCCAGCAGCCCGTGGGACAGGGGAGGAGTCGAGCAGTACTTC
CASSPWDRGGVEQYF
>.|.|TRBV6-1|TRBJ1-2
TGTGCCAGCAGCAACAAAGGACAGCTCTATGGCTACACCTTC
CASSNKGQLYGYTF
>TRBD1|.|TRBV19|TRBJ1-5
TGTGCCAGCGATTCCACGACAGGGCTTAGGGTACCCCAGCATTTT
CASDSTTGLRVPQHF
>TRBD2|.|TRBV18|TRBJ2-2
TGTGCCAGCTCACCACTTATCACTAGCGGGGGGAGATCGTCCGGGGAGCTGTTTTTT
CASSPLITSGGRSSGELFF
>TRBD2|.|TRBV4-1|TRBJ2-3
TGCGCCAGCAGCCAGCCTAGCGGGTACACAGATACGCAGTATTTT
CASSQPSGYTDTQYF
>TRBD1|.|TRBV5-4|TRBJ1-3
TGTGCCAGCAGTCCGGGACAGTTCTCCTCTGGAAACACCATATATTTT
CASSPGQFSSGNTIYF
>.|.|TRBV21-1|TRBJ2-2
TGTGCCAGCAGCCACGACAGCTACCCCACCGGGGAGCTGTTTTTT
CASSHDSYPTGELFF
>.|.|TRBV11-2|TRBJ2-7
TGTGCCAGCAGCTTAGATGGTTTGGCAGTATCCCCCTACGAGCAGTACTTC
CASSLDGLAVSPYEQYF
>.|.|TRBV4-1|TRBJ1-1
TGCGCCAGCAGCCAAGTAGGTTGGAGGGAGGACACTGAAGCTTTCTTT
CASSQVGWREDTEAFF
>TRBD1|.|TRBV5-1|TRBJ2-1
TGCGCCAGCAGTTCGGGACAGGGATATCAGGGTGAGCAGTTCTTC
CASSSGQGYQGEQFF
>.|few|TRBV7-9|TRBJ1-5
TGTGCCAGCAGCTTAGACCGCAGCGGCGTGGAGCCCCAGCATTTT
CASSLDRSGVEPQHF
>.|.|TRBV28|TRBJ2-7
TGTGCCAGCAGTTTTGCAGAAAACTCCTACGAGCAGTACTTC
CASSFAENSYEQYF
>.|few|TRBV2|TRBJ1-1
TGTGCCAGCACCCAGGACCGGAACACTGAAGCTTTCTTT
CASTQDRNTEAFF
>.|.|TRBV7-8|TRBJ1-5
TGTGCCAGCAGCCAAGACAGAGATCAGCCCCAGCATTTT
CASSQDRDQPQHF
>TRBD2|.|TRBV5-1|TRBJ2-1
TGCGCCAGCAGCTTAACCGGGACTAGCTTCGATGAGCAGTTCTTC
CASSLTGTSFDEQFF
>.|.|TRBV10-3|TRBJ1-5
TGTGCCATCAGCGAGGGGGGGACCAATCAGCCCCAGCATTTT
CAISEGGTNQPQHF
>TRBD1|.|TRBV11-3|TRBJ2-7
TGTGCCAGCAGCTTAGTGGGACAGACGGGCGAGCAGTACTTC
CASSLVGQTGEQYF
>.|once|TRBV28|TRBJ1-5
TGTGCCAGCAGTTTATCAGGAAATCAGCCCCAGCATTTT
CASSLSGNQPQHF
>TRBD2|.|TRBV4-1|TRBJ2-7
TGCGCCAGCAGCCAAGACAGCGGGGGGGCATACGAGCAGTACTTC
CASSQDSGGAYEQYF
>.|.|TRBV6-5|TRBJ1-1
TGTGCCAGCAGTTACTCGTTAACTCCTTACACTGAAGCTTTCTTT
CASSYSLTPYTEAFF
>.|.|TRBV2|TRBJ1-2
TGTGCCAGCAGTGAAGCGCTTCGCGTAAATAACTATGGCTACACCTTC
CASSEALRVNNYGYTF
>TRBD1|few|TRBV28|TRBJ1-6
TGTGCCAGCAGCCCAGGGGGGAGCTCCTATAATTCACCCCTCCACTTT
CASSPGGSSYNSPLHF
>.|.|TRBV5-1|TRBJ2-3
TGCGCCAGCAGCTTCCCCTCGAGGGCAGATACGCAGTATTTT
CASSFPSRADTQYF
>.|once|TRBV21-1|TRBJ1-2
TGTGCCAGCAGCAAATCCCAGGACAGGGGGGGAGATGGCTACACCTTC
CASSKSQDRGGDGYTF
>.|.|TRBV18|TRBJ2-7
TGTGCCAGCTCGTCCTTTGGCTCCTACGAGCAGTACTTC
CASSSFGSYEQYF
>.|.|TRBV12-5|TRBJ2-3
TGTGCTAGTGGTTTGAGGGCGAACACAGATACGCAGTATTTT
CASGLRANTDTQYF
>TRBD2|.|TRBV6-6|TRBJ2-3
TGTGCCAGCAGCACGACTAGCGGGGGGGCCCGAGATACGCAGTATTTT
CASSTTSGGARDTQYF
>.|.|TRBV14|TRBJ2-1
TGTGCCAGCAGCCAAGCCCAGAGGAGGGGGAAACGACCCCACGTATCCTACAATGAGCAGTTCTTC
CASSQAQRRGKRPHVSYNEQFF